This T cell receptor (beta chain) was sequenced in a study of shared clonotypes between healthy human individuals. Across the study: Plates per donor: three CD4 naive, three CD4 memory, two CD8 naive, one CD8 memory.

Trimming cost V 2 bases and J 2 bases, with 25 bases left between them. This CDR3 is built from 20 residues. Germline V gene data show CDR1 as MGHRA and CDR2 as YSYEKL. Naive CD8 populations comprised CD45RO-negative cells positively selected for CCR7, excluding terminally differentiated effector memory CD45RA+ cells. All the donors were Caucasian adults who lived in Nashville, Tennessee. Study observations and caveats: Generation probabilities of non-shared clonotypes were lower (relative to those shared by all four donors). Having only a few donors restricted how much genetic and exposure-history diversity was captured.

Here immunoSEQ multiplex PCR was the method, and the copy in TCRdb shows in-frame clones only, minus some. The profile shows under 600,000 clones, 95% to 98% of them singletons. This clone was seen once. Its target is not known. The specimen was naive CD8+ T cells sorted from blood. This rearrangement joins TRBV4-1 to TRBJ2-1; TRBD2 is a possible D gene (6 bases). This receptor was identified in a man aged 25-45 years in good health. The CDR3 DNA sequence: TGCGCCAGCAGCCAACTGGGGACGATGACCTTAGCGGTCCCCTACAATGAGCAGTTCTTC. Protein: CASSQLGTMTLAVPYNEQFF.